What follows are 30 T cell receptor beta chains derived from one specimen sequenced in a study of PD-1 blockade in classical Hodgkin lymphoma. Every patient was affected by relapse after autologous stem cell transplantation, while exposure to brentuximab vedotin was not uniform. Using immunoSEQ multiplex PCR, the repertoire was profiled, and TCRdb retains in-frame clones only, with some absent. The sample comprises tens of thousands of clones, 85% to 90% of which are singletons, and roughly 2.6% rests with the top ten. Sequenced material: peripheral blood mononuclear cells (PBMCs), taken at baseline. Receptors originate from a human donor with classical Hodgkin lymphoma.

The chain recombines TRBV7-6 with TRBJ1-6; D ambiguous. This CDR3 has 17 residues. CDR1 SGHVS and CDR2 FNYEAQ come from the germline V gene. The V and J ends lost 1 base and 14 bases respectively, with 24 bases between them. The DNA of the CDR3 is TGTGCCAGCAGCTTAGAGGCCGGGAAGGGTAACCGTGGCACCCTCCACTTT. Translation gives CASSLEAGKGNRGTLHF. Full variable domain (rest looked up from reference TRBV7-6 and TRBJ1-6): GAGVSQSPRYKVTKRGQDVALRCDPISGHVSLYWYRQALGQGPEFLTYFNYEAQQDKSGLPNDRFSAERPEGSISTLTIQRTEQRDSAMYRCASSLEAGKGNRGTLHFGNGTRLTVT.

Points on this clone: This CDR3 is also generated by other DNA sequences in the sample. The V and J genes are TRBV6-5 and TRBJ2-2; 7 bases align to TRBD2. V dropped 0 bases and J dropped 6; count of bases not matched to a gene: 7. Per the germline V gene, CDR1 is MNHEY and CDR2 is SVGAGI. The CDR3 contains 16 residues. As DNA, the CDR3 is TGTGCCAGCAGTTACTCGGCGGGGGAATGGTCCGGGGAGCTGTTTTTT. This codes for CASSYSAGEWSGELFF.

The chain carries TRBV30 and TRBJ1-2; tentatively, D is TRBD1 (5 bases). CDR1 GTSNPN and CDR2 SVGIG come from the germline V gene (reference sequence). V was pared by 2 bases and J by 6 bases, with 7 bases between. The CDR3 contains 11 residues. The CDR3, as DNA: TGTGCCTGGAGTCTGGGGGATGGCTACACCTTC. Its protein is CAWSLGDGYTF.

The chain links TRBV5-6 to TRBJ2-1, with 8 bases aligning to TRBD2. CDR3 length: 16 residues. J was trimmed by 8 bases and V by 3 bases; bases with no gene match: 13. Germline-derived CDR1 and CDR2 are SGHDT and YYEEEE. The CDR3 DNA reads as TGTGCCAGCAGCTCTTTGGGGCGGGGGGCGTCCTATGAGCAGTTCTTC. It yields the protein CASSSLGRGASYEQFF.

The chain recombines TRBV2 with TRBJ1-5, with D maybe TRBD1 (5 bases). The CDR3 has 15 residues. V lost 4 bases and J lost 6, with 16 bases in between. Germline V gives CDR1 SNHLY, CDR2 FYNNEI. The CDR3 here is CASSVGGGVGQPQHF. DNA of the CDR3: TGTGCCAGCAGTGTTGGGGGAGGGGTTGGTCAGCCCCAGCATTTT.

The chain links TRBV6-6 to TRBJ2-2; the D call may be TRBD1 or TRBD2 (6 bases each). From germline, CDR1 is MNHNY and CDR2 SVGAGI (reference sequence). Trimming pared 1 base from V and 4 bases from J, leaving 10 bases between. The CDR3 runs 15 residues. CDR3 sequence (DNA): TGTGCCAGCAGTTACTTACAGGGAGGCACCGGGGAGCTGTTTTTT. It is translated as CASSYLQGGTGELFF.

The chain joins TRBV6-5 to TRBJ1-2, with a weak D call TRBD1 (6 bases). Between the trimmed V and J ends, which lost 4 bases and 1 base, there was a span of 13 bases. Germline-derived CDR1 and CDR2 are MNHEY and SVGAGI. CDR3 length equals 15 residues. CDR3 sequence: CASSSRRTVNYGYTF. The DNA for the CDR3 is TGTGCCAGCAGTTCCCGTCGGACAGTTAACTATGGCTACACCTTC.

The V call is TRBV19, the J call TRBJ2-3; TRBD2 matches 13 bases. CDR1 and CDR2 (germline): LNHDA, SQIVND (reference sequence). CDR3 length equals 16 residues. V trimming: 4 bases; J trimming: 2 bases; junction bases outside the gene matches: 3. CDR3 DNA sequence: TGTGCCAGTAGTAAGGGACTAGCGGGGAACACAGATACGCAGTATTTT. Encoded protein: CASSKGLAGNTDTQYF. The full variable domain, in which reference TRBV19 and TRBJ2-3 provide the parts outside the CDR3, is DGGITQSPKYLFRKEGQNVTLSCEQNLNHDAMYWYRQDPGQGLRLIYYSQIVNDFQKGDIAEGYSVSREKKESFPLTVTSAQKNPTAFYLCASSKGLAGNTDTQYFGPGTRLTVL.

The V and J genes are TRBV6-5 and TRBJ1-1; tentatively, D is TRBD1 (6 bases). Trimming removed 5 bases from V and 6 bases from J, with 19 bases in between. The CDR3 spans 15 residues. Germline loops: CDR1 MNHEY, CDR2 SVGAGI. The CDR3 DNA reads TGTGCCAGCAGTAAGTCCCCAACAGGGTTCGCTGAAGCTTTCTTT. Protein sequence: CASSKSPTGFAEAFF.

The chain is built from TRBV5-1 and TRBJ2-5; D is undetermined. The germline V gene encodes CDR1 SGHRS and CDR2 YFSETQ. V lost 0 bases and J lost 2, with 8 bases in between. CDR3 length: 14 amino acids. CDR3 amino acids: CASSLGGKQETQYF. In nucleotides, the CDR3 is TGCGCCAGCAGCTTGGGCGGTAAGCAAGAGACCCAGTACTTC.

The chain couples TRBV18 to TRBJ2-1; TRBD2 might be the D (6 bases). V lost 0 bases, J lost 4 bases, and 13 bases lay in between. The CDR3 has 16 amino acids. The germline CDR1 and CDR2 sequences are KGHSH and LQKENI. The DNA of the CDR3 is TGTGCCAGCTCACCACCCAGGGAGGCGGGTTACAATGAGCAGTTCTTC. Its protein is CASSPPREAGYNEQFF.

The rearrangement uses TRBV5-1 and TRBJ1-1; TRBD1 aligns across 10 bases. Germline-derived CDR1 and CDR2 are SGHRS and YFSETQ. V gave up 0 bases and J gave up 4 bases; unmatched junction bases: 3. This CDR3 is 15 amino acids long. The CDR3 is CASSLEGQGSTEAFF. The CDR3, as DNA: TGCGCCAGCAGCTTGGAGGGACAGGGGTCCACTGAAGCTTTCTTT. Filled out from reference TRBV5-1 and TRBJ1-1, the complete variable domain reads KAGVTQTPRYLIKTRGQQVTLSCSPISGHRSVSWYQQTPGQGLQFLFEYFSETQRNKGNFPGRFSGRQFSNSRSEMNVSTLELGDSALYLCASSLEGQGSTEAFFGQGTRLTVV.

This clone was picked up a small number of times. The J gene is TRBJ1-1, the V gene TRBV29-1; 7 bases align to TRBD1. Germline CDR1 and CDR2: SQVTM and ANQGSEA. With V trimmed by 3 bases and J by 10 bases, 11 bases remained unmatched. The CDR3 spans 13 residues. CDR3 sequence reads: CSVDTTGTRGAFF. CDR3 bases: TGCAGCGTTGATACGACAGGGACGAGGGGAGCTTTCTTT.

The chain's CDR3 is CASKLMGPVNEKLFF. The CDR3 DNA reads TGTGCCAGCAAACTTATGGGGCCAGTAAATGAAAAACTGTTTTTT. The chain couples TRBV6-1 to TRBJ1-4; D possibly corresponds to TRBD1 (5 bases). Deletions cut 7 bases from V and 5 bases from J, with 17 bases between. The germline CDR1 and CDR2 sequences are MNHNS and SASEGT. This CDR3 spans 15 amino acids.

This clone was seen more than once but under ten times. The rearrangement links TRBV7-8 to TRBJ1-1; the match to TRBD1 covers 7 bases. CDR1 is SGHVS, CDR2 FQNEAQ, per germline. Trimming at V came to 0 bases and at J to 10 bases, leaving 5 bases not matched to a gene. The CDR3 is 13 residues long. The DNA for the CDR3 is TGTGCCAGCAGCTTAGCAACAGGGGCGGGAGCTTTCTTT. Its translation is CASSLATGAGAFF.

The chain has TRBV5-1 and TRBJ2-2, with D possibly matching TRBD1 (5 bases). With 1 base removed from V and 0 bases from J, the gap between germline ends came to 7 bases. This CDR3 has 15 amino acids. Germline V gene sequence: CDR1 SGHRS, CDR2 YFSETQ. The CDR3: CASSLKGANTGELFF. The CDR3 region has the DNA TGCGCCAGCAGCTTGAAAGGGGCGAACACCGGGGAGCTGTTTTTT.

The V and J genes are TRBV7-8 and TRBJ2-3; the match to TRBD2 covers 7 bases. The CDR3 is 14 amino acids. Germline V lookup: CDR1 SGHVS, CDR2 FQNEAQ. V was pared by 0 bases and J by 6 bases, with 3 bases of the junction left unmatched. CDR3 in amino acids: CASSLAGGMDTQYF. DNA for the CDR3: TGTGCCAGCAGCTTAGCGGGGGGGATGGATACGCAGTATTTT.

This clone was detected only a few times. CDR3 DNA: TGTGCCTGGGGGACAGGGGGCCGGGGGAACTATGGCTACACCTTC. This codes for CAWGTGGRGNYGYTF. The J gene is TRBJ1-2, the V gene TRBV30; 12 bases match TRBD1. The CDR3 is 15 amino acids. Germline lookup yields CDR1 GTSNPN and CDR2 SVGIG (reference sequence). The ends lost 5 bases at V and 2 bases at J; junction bases unmatched: 6.

The gene calls are TRBV27 and TRBJ1-2, with D hard to call. There are 16 residues in the CDR3. Trimming stripped 7 bases from V and 9 bases from J, with 27 bases between. Looked up from germline, CDR1 is MNHEY and CDR2 is SMNVEV (reference sequence). Here the CDR3 DNA reads TGTGCCAGCATCGAACGGGGATGGTTGACGAATCTATGCTACACCTTC. Translation gives CASIERGWLTNLCYTF.

In DNA form, the CDR3 reads TGTGCCAGCAGCTTAGGAGGCGTCCAGGGCACTGAAGCTTTCTTT. Translating gives CASSLGGVQGTEAFF. The chain is built from TRBV7-9 and TRBJ1-1; a possible D gene is TRBD1 (5 bases). Trimming removed 1 base from V and 4 bases from J, with 13 bases in between. The V gene's germline CDR1 is SEHNR and CDR2 FQNEAQ (reference sequence). The CDR3 spans 15 residues. Full variable domain (remainder filled in from reference TRBV7-9 and TRBJ1-1): DTGVSQNPRHKITKRGQNVTFRCDPISEHNRLYWYRQTLGQGPEFLTYFQNEAQLEKSRLLSDRFSAERPKGSFSTLEIQRTEQGDSAMYLCASSLGGVQGTEAFFGQGTRLTVV.

The rearrangement joins TRBV5-1 to TRBJ2-3; TRBD1 is a possible D gene (5 bases). CDR1 and CDR2 from the germline V gene are SGHRS and YFSETQ. The CDR3 runs to 14 residues. V was pared by 0 bases and J by 8 bases, with 13 bases between. The CDR3 nucleotides are TGCGCCAGCAGCTTGGATGGGGCTTCGGGTACGCAGTATTTT. This gives the protein CASSLDGASGTQYF. The full variable domain, in which reference TRBV5-1 and TRBJ2-3 provide the parts outside the CDR3, is KAGVTQTPRYLIKTRGQQVTLSCSPISGHRSVSWYQQTPGQGLQFLFEYFSETQRNKGNFPGRFSGRQFSNSRSEMNVSTLELGDSALYLCASSLDGASGTQYFGPGTRLTVL.

This sequence joins TRBV5-1 and TRBJ2-2; 12 positions agree with TRBD2. The trim removed 3 bases at V and 5 bases at J, leaving 5 bases unmatched. The CDR3 contains 16 residues. Germline CDR1 and CDR2: SGHRS and YFSETQ. CDR3 coding DNA: TGCGCCAGCAGCTCTCTAGCGGGGGGGCGAACCGGGGAGCTGTTTTTT. Protein sequence: CASSSLAGGRTGELFF.

V and J are TRBV5-1 and TRBJ2-2; 9 bases agree with TRBD1. Germline CDR1 and CDR2: SGHRS and YFSETQ. This CDR3 spans 15 amino acids. V shed 4 bases, J shed 6 bases, and the junction held 7 bases outside the gene matches. As DNA, the CDR3 is TGCGCCAGCAGCCTGGTGGGACAGGGATCCGGGGAGCTGTTTTTT. Translating it yields CASSLVGQGSGELFF.

V usage is TRBV6-5 and J usage is TRBJ1-2; D is possibly TRBD1 (5 bases). CDR3 length: 13 amino acids. The V gene lost 6 bases and the J gene lost 2 bases, with 10 bases spanning the gap. Germline values: CDR1 MNHEY, CDR2 SVGAGI. The CDR3 region is CASRGAVNYGYTF. The CDR3 DNA reads as TGTGCCAGCAGAGGGGCCGTCAACTATGGCTACACCTTC.

DNA of the CDR3: TGTGCCACCGAACCTCAGGAGACCCAGTACTTC. Its protein is CATEPQETQYF. The chain combines TRBV7-9 with TRBJ2-5; D uncertain. V lost 10 bases and J 5 bases, leaving 11 bases between the germline ends. This CDR3 has 11 amino acids. Germline V gives CDR1 SEHNR, CDR2 FQNEAQ (reference sequence). The variable domain in full, completed from reference TRBV7-9 and TRBJ2-5, reads DTGVSQNPRHKITKRGQNVTFRCDPISEHNRLYWYRQTLGQGPEFLTYFQNEAQLEKSRLLSDRFSAERPKGSFSTLEIQRTEQGDSAMYLCATEPQETQYFGPGTRLLVL.

This chain connects TRBV10-1 to TRBJ2-5; D gene uncertain. CDR3 length: 14 amino acids. Trimming removed 6 bases at V and 3 bases at J, with 14 bases between. The germline V gene has CDR1 WNHNN and CDR2 SYGVQD (reference sequence). This chain's CDR3 is CASSEAGWEETQYF. For the CDR3, the DNA is TGCGCCAGCAGCGAAGCCGGTTGGGAAGAGACCCAGTACTTC.

CDR3 region: CASSPIGGDRAGGYTF. The CDR3 coding sequence is TGTGCCAGCAGTCCCATCGGGGGGGACAGGGCGGGTGGCTACACCTTC. The chain couples TRBV6-6 to TRBJ1-2, with TRBD1 matching over 9 bases. Losses at the gene ends were 5 bases for V and 7 bases for J; bases not matched to a gene: 14. This CDR3 region has 16 residues. In germline, CDR1 is MNHNY, CDR2 SVGAGI (reference sequence).

CDR3 nucleotide sequence: TGTGCCAGCAGCTTAAGCGGGGGGCCCGGCTCCGAGCAGTACTTC. Its translation is CASSLSGGPGSEQYF. V is TRBV7-9 and J is TRBJ2-7; 9 nucleotides align to TRBD2. CDR3 size: 15 residues. Trimming at V came to 2 bases and at J to 6 bases, leaving 8 bases not matched to a gene. Germline assignment: CDR1 SEHNR and CDR2 FQNEAQ (reference sequence).

The chain employs TRBV6-6 and TRBJ2-5, with 7 bases aligning to TRBD2. Germline CDR1 reads MNHNY; CDR2 reads SVGAGI (reference sequence). The J segment lost 1 base and the V segment lost 9 bases, leaving 5 bases of the junction unmatched. This CDR3 has 13 amino acids. The CDR3 region has the DNA TGTGCCAGTCAGAGCGGGGCCCAAGAGACCCAGTACTTC. Amino acid sequence: CASQSGAQETQYF.

The J gene is TRBJ2-7, the V gene TRBV5-1; maybe TRBD1 (6 bases). The CDR3 extends over 12 amino acids. Germline loops: CDR1 SGHRS, CDR2 YFSETQ. Between the trimmed V and J ends, which lost 4 bases and 4 bases, there was a span of 9 bases. DNA for the CDR3: TGCGCCAGCAGCGTCCAGGGGTACGAGCAGTACTTC. This codes for CASSVQGYEQYF.